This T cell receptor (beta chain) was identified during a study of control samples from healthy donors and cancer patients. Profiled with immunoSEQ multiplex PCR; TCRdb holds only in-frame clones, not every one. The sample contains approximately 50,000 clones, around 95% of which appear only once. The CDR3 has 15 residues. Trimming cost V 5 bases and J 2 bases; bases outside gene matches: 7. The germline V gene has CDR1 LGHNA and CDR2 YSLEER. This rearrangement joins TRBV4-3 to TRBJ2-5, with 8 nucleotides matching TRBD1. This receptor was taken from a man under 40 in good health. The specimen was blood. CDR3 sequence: CASSAGTGQQETQYF. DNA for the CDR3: TGCGCCAGCAGCGCCGGGACAGGCCAACAAGAGACCCAGTACTTC.